The sequence of this T cell receptor (beta chain) was determined in a study of blood T cell repertoires in COVID-19. As for the study in general: Samples taken during acute and convalescent COVID-19 were collected in the United States, Italy and Spain. The analysed material was cDNA or gDNA that came from T cells, B-cell-depleted T cells, or PBMCs.

Source study methods: Quantification of nucleated cells was approximated via reference gene primer amplification. Profiling relied on immunoSEQ multiplex PCR, and the TCRdb table lists in-frame clones only, not all of them. V and J calls plus clone size are reproduced from that table; the DNA served to infer D and trimming. The table shows 150,000 to 200,000 clones, with roughly 87% occurring only once. CDR3 length equals 17 residues. V lost 0 bases and J lost 8; bases outside the gene matches: 12. In germline, CDR1 is SGDLS, CDR2 YYNGEE. The chain combines TRBV9 with TRBJ1-4, with 8 positions matching TRBD1. The receptor was isolated from a woman aged 50 to 65 with acute or convalescent COVID-19. Sequencing used peripheral blood. CDR3 in amino acids: CASSVGPSGGLGEKLFF. CDR3 sequence (DNA): TGTGCCAGCAGCGTAGGCCCCTCAGGGGGCCTGGGGGAAAAACTGTTTTTT.